This T cell receptor (beta chain) was sequenced during a study of siplizumab effects on memory and regulatory T cells. Study-wide findings and caveats: The apparent diversity of naive T cells exceeded that of memory cells, and naive T cells seemed to make a major contribution to the alloresponse.

Libraries were prepared by immunoSEQ multiplex PCR; TCRdb keeps only in-frame clonotypes and omits some of them. The table includes fewer than 130,000 clones, roughly 90% detected once. The CDR3 sequence is 15 residues long. CDR1 is SGDLS, CDR2 YYNGEE, per germline. V dropped 4 bases and J dropped 2 bases, with 13 bases sitting between them. Notes on this clone: Its antigen remains unknown.

The sample was CD4+ T cells sorted from blood. V and J are TRBV9 and TRBJ1-3, with TRBD1 as a possible D gene (5 bases). This TCR came from a human donor in good health. The CDR3 nucleotides read TGTGCCAGCAGCCTATACGGGGGGACTGGAAACACCATATATTTT. This sequence encodes CASSLYGGTGNTIYF.